The sequence of this T cell receptor beta chain was determined in a study of control samples from healthy donors and cancer patients. CDR1 is MNHEY, CDR2 SVGAGI, per germline. Trimming stripped 2 bases from V and 0 bases from J, with 7 bases between. This CDR3 contains 14 residues. The repertoire was sequenced with immunoSEQ multiplex PCR; TCRdb's copy has only in-frame clones and lacks some. This sample carries 55,000 to 80,000 clones, approximately 89% of them seen once, and the ten largest clones take less than 6%. Sequencing used PBMCs. V gene TRBV6-5 combines with J gene TRBJ1-1, with D perhaps matching TRBD1 (6 bases). This receptor was taken from a man aged 55 to 70 with colorectal cancer. The CDR3, as DNA: TGTGCCAGCAGTTACGGACAGATGAACACTGAAGCTTTCTTT. It codes for CASSYGQMNTEAFF.